A single sample gave rise to the 14 T cell receptor beta chains below, sequenced in a study of immune evolution from preneoplasia to lung adenocarcinoma (dated by TCRdb to the early 2020s). The method was the immunoSEQ multiplex PCR assay. Drawn from immuneACCESS, this table holds only the in-frame rearrangements with V and J called that TCRdb kept. Clones are partly lost; checked studies trace under half to an unresolved V gene and leave the rest unexplained. The sample records over 3,500 clones, 65% to 90% of which are singletons. The top ten clonotypes cover 2% to 2.5% of the sample. The sequenced sample consisted of FFPE invasive lung adenocarcinoma tissue. The intended sense of this specimen's cell subset or site label: frankly invasive lung adenocarcinoma (ADC). The receptors stem from a person aged 45 to 59 with lung adenocarcinoma.

This clone was picked up one time. The rearrangement joins TRBV6-5 to TRBJ1-4; tentative D call: TRBD1 (6 bases). The germline CDR1 and CDR2 sequences are MNHEY and SVGAGI. This CDR3 has 15 amino acids. V lost 2 bases to trimming and J lost 1 base, with 8 bases between them. In DNA, the CDR3 is TGTGCCAGCAGTTACACGACAGGAACTAATGAAAAACTGTTTTTT. Translation gives CASSYTTGTNEKLFF.

This clone was seen once. The chain is built from TRBV5-6 and TRBJ2-5, with 16 nucleotides matching TRBD2. Germline CDR1 is SGHDT and CDR2 is YYEEEE. V was pared by 3 bases and J by 4 bases, with 12 bases of the junction left unmatched. This CDR3 contains 19 residues. CDR3 nucleotides: TGTGCCAGCAGCTGGCCGGGACTAGCGGGGGGGCCACAGCGAGAGACCCAGTACTTC. Amino acids: CASSWPGLAGGPQRETQYF.

This chain joins TRBV6-5 and TRBJ2-7; no firm D call. The CDR3 is 15 residues long. Trimming pared 6 bases from V and 0 bases from J, leaving 15 bases between. The germline gives CDR1 MNHEY, CDR2 SVGAGI. The CDR3 sequence: CASRASGINSYEQYF. The CDR3 DNA reads as TGTGCCAGCAGGGCCTCAGGAATCAACTCCTACGAGCAGTACTTC.

The rearrangement links TRBV21-1 to TRBJ2-7; the listed D gene, TRBD1, was not tested against the DNA. TRBV21-1 is reported as a pseudogene. The CDR3 consists of 14 residues. DNA for the CDR3: TGTGCCAGCTTAAATGGGACAGCCTCCTACGAGCAGTACTTC. The encoded protein is CASLNGTASYEQYF.

The genes are TRBV5-6 and TRBJ2-7; D unresolved. The germline V gene encodes CDR1 SGHDT and CDR2 YYEEEE. V was clipped by 4 bases and J by 4 bases, with 12 bases between them. The CDR3 consists of 13 residues. The CDR3 loop reads CASSDYRDYEQYF. The CDR3 DNA follows: TGTGCCAGCAGCGATTACAGAGATTACGAGCAGTACTTC.

Note on this clone: Other DNA sequences from this sample encode an identical CDR3 as well. This chain connects TRBV6-5 to TRBJ1-6; 8 nucleotides align to TRBD1. After removal of 2 bases from V and 5 bases from J, the junction contained 2 bases not matched to a gene. The CDR3 totals 15 residues. Germline V gene data show CDR1 as MNHEY and CDR2 as SVGAGI. Here the CDR3 reads CASSYTTGDNSPLHF. As DNA, the CDR3 is TGTGCCAGCAGTTACACGACAGGGGATAATTCACCCCTCCACTTT.

This clone was detected a few times. V gene TRBV6-5 combines with J gene TRBJ1-1, with 7 bases that match TRBD1. The J segment lost 6 bases and the V segment lost 2 bases, leaving 9 bases of the junction unmatched. The CDR3 is 15 residues long. The V gene's germline CDR1 is MNHEY and CDR2 SVGAGI. The CDR3 bases are TGTGCCAGCAGTTACACCACAGGGGAGGACTCTGAAGCTTTCTTT. Protein sequence: CASSYTTGEDSEAFF.

This rearrangement joins TRBV11-2 to TRBJ2-2; weak D call: TRBD1 (6 bases). V was clipped by 2 bases and J by 4 bases, with 17 bases between them. From germline, CDR1 is SGHAT and CDR2 FQNNGV. This CDR3 is 17 amino acids long. The CDR3 loop reads CASSLTFAGGLTGELFF. The CDR3 region has the DNA TGTGCCAGCAGCTTAACCTTTGCTGGGGGCCTCACCGGGGAGCTGTTTTTT.

This clone came up once. This rearrangement joins TRBV28 to TRBJ1-5; D remains ambiguous. Trimming left V 0 bases short and J 1 base short, with 4 bases between. This CDR3 spans 14 amino acids. Looked up from germline, CDR1 is MDHEN and CDR2 is SYDVKM. In DNA form, the CDR3 reads TGTGCCAGCAGTTTATGGGACAGCAATCAGCCCCAGCATTTT. It codes for CASSLWDSNQPQHF.

This clone turned up a few times. As DNA, the CDR3 is TGTGCCATCAGTGAGTCGGTTAGCGATATTTCCTACGAGCAGTACTTC. Encoded protein: CAISESVSDISYEQYF. The V and J genes are TRBV10-3 and TRBJ2-7, with a tentative D call TRBD2 (5 bases). This CDR3 spans 16 amino acids. The germline V gene has CDR1 ENHRY and CDR2 SYGVKD. The V end lost 0 bases, the J end lost 1 base, and 13 bases lay between the germline ends.

The rearrangement joins TRBV25-1 to TRBJ1-2; D is unclear. CDR1 and CDR2 from the germline V gene are MGHDK and SYGVNS. The CDR3 length is 12 residues. The germline V and J ends were trimmed by 3 bases and 1 base, with 3 bases remaining between them. The CDR3 DNA reads as TGTGCCAGCAGTGACCATAACTATGGCTACACCTTC. Translating gives CASSDHNYGYTF.

The rearrangement joins TRBV6-5 to TRBJ2-7; TRBD1 agrees at 9 bases. Unmatched junction bases numbered 12, after V lost 6 bases and J lost 6 bases. This CDR3 contains 15 residues. Germline CDR1 MNHEY, CDR2 SVGAGI. CDR3 coding DNA: TGTGCCAGCAGACAGCCCGAACAGGGGGCATGCGAGCAGTACTTC. As protein: CASRQPEQGACEQYF.

J is TRBJ1-2 and V is TRBV20-1; no clear D. Germline CDR1 DFQATT, CDR2 SNEGSKA (reference sequence). There are 11 residues in the CDR3. Trimming shortened V by 3 bases and J by 8 bases, and 10 bases separated the two germline ends. CDR3 protein: CSASGVTGYTF. The CDR3 DNA reads TGCAGTGCTAGTGGTGTAACGGGCTACACCTTC.

The chain uses TRBV28 and TRBJ1-1, with TRBD1 as a possible D gene (5 bases). Germline V gene lookup returns CDR1 MDHEN and CDR2 SYDVKM. Between the trimmed V and J ends, which lost 3 bases and 5 bases, there was a span of 16 bases. This CDR3 has 15 residues. The CDR3 loop reads CASSFWGRERTEAFF. The CDR3 bases are TGTGCCAGCAGTTTCTGGGGCCGGGAGAGGACTGAAGCTTTCTTT.